The 22 T cell receptor beta chains reported below all come from one sample, sequenced in a study of cytomegalovirus exposure and HLA in healthy donors. The PCR ran on 60 Vbeta and 13 Jbeta primers. Sequenced by immunoSEQ multiplex PCR; TCRdb stores in-frame clones only, minus some. This sample has roughly 180,000 clones, with roughly 80% found just once. The specimen was PBMCs. The source of these receptors is a male donor in good health and CMV-seronegative.

This chain connects TRBV27 to TRBJ1-6; 8 bases agree with TRBD1. Germline V CDR1 and CDR2: MNHEY, SMNVEV (reference sequence). This CDR3 comprises 15 residues. Trimming at V came to 2 bases and at J to 7 bases, leaving 4 bases not matched to a gene. CDR3 sequence reads: CASSLQGARNSPLHF. The CDR3 DNA sequence: TGTGCCAGCAGTTTACAGGGGGCAAGGAATTCACCCCTCCACTTT.

The chain recombines TRBV19 with TRBJ2-5; D call uncertain. Trimming took off 1 base at V and 3 bases at J, with 6 bases between the two ends. The germline V gene encodes CDR1 LNHDA and CDR2 SQIVND (reference sequence). CDR3 length: 13 amino acids. CDR3 DNA: TGTGCCAGTAGTATAGTACACGAAGAGACCCAGTACTTC. Its translation: CASSIVHEETQYF.

The chain joins TRBV7-2 to TRBJ1-4, with 8 nucleotides matching TRBD1. The trim removed 5 bases at V and 3 bases at J, leaving 5 bases unmatched. The germline CDR1 and CDR2 sequences are SGHTA and FQGNSA. CDR3 size: 15 residues. CDR3 residues: CASSPWTGSNEKLFF. In nucleotides, the CDR3 is TGTGCCAGCAGCCCCTGGACAGGGTCTAATGAAAAACTGTTTTTT.

This rearrangement joins TRBV5-1 to TRBJ2-7, with TRBD2 as a possible D gene (7 bases). Germline V lookup: CDR1 SGHRS, CDR2 YFSETQ. V was trimmed by 1 base and J by 6 bases, leaving 23 bases between them. The CDR3 is made up of 17 amino acids. The CDR3 region has the DNA TGCGCCAGCAGCTTGTTGGGGGGGGGCTCAGGTGATGGCGAGCAGTACTTC. It codes for CASSLLGGGSGDGEQYF.

The rearrangement uses TRBV19 and TRBJ2-3, with D tentatively TRBD2 (6 bases). The ends were cut back, 10 bases at V and 0 bases at J, with 11 bases in the middle. The CDR3 runs 13 residues. The germline V gene encodes CDR1 LNHDA and CDR2 SQIVND (reference sequence). The CDR3 coding sequence is TGTGCCACCGCGGGACGGAGCACAGATACGCAGTATTTT. Protein sequence: CATAGRSTDTQYF. The entire variable domain, with the rest obtained from reference TRBV19 and TRBJ2-3, is as follows: DGGITQSPKYLFRKEGQNVTLSCEQNLNHDAMYWYRQDPGQGLRLIYYSQIVNDFQKGDIAEGYSVSREKKESFPLTVTSAQKNPTAFYLCATAGRSTDTQYFGPGTRLTVL.

The chain is built from TRBV4-2 and TRBJ2-4; no definite D call. The V end lost 1 base, the J end lost 1 base, and 11 bases lay between the germline ends. There are 16 residues in the CDR3. CDR1 and CDR2 from the germline V gene are LGHNA and YNFKEQ. CDR3 bases: TGTGCCAGCAGCCAAGTCCCGGTAGAGGCCAAAAACATTCAGTACTTC. Its protein product is CASSQVPVEAKNIQYF.

J is TRBJ1-5 and V is TRBV5-1; 8 nucleotides agree with TRBD1. The CDR3 has 15 residues. Germline V gives CDR1 SGHRS, CDR2 YFSETQ. V trimming: 0 bases; J trimming: 7 bases; junction bases outside the gene matches: 6. CDR3 nucleotides: TGCGCCAGCAGCTTGGAGGGGGACAGGCGCCAGCCCCAGCATTTT. This translates into CASSLEGDRRQPQHF.

Comments on this clone: A junction boundary mismatches the germline segment, possibly from a read error. This rearrangement joins TRBV28 to TRBJ1-2; D gene unclear. The germline V gene encodes CDR1 MDHEN and CDR2 SYDVKM. There are 13 residues in the CDR3. CDR3 in amino acids: CASMSVGFYGYPF. The CDR3 coding sequence is TGTGCCAGCATGTCGGTGGGCTTCTATGGCTACCCCTTC.

The chain combines TRBV5-4 with TRBJ2-2; 10 positions agree with TRBD2. CDR1 SGHNT and CDR2 YYREEE come from the germline V gene (reference sequence). CDR3 length: 19 residues. V lost 0 bases and J lost 0; bases outside the gene matches: 8. CDR3 nucleotide sequence: TGTGCCAGCAGCTTGGATTTAGCGGGGGGCTACGCGAACACCGGGGAGCTGTTTTTT. It yields the protein CASSLDLAGGYANTGELFF.

This clone came up once. This chain links TRBV9 with TRBJ2-1; possibly TRBD2 for D (6 bases). Germline CDR1 reads SGDLS; CDR2 reads YYNGEE. V was pared by 0 bases and J by 3 bases, with 16 bases between. The CDR3 sequence is 17 residues long. CDR3 protein: CASSVGPHPGGYNEQFF. The DNA of the CDR3 is TGTGCCAGCAGCGTAGGTCCTCACCCCGGGGGCTACAATGAGCAGTTCTTC.

J is TRBJ2-1 and V is TRBV5-1; 15 bases match TRBD2. The trim removed 3 bases at V and 0 bases at J, leaving 16 bases unmatched. Germline CDR1 reads SGHRS; CDR2 reads YFSETQ. The CDR3 covers 22 residues. Written as DNA, the CDR3 is TGCGCCAGCAGCTGGGACACGAGCTCCGGGACTAGCGGGAGGAACTCCTACAATGAGCAGTTCTTC. It encodes CASSWDTSSGTSGRNSYNEQFF.

This rearrangement joins TRBV2 to TRBJ1-5; the match to TRBD1 covers 7 bases. Germline trimming cut 4 bases from V and 6 bases from J; bases unmatched to any gene: 6. The CDR3 covers 14 residues. Germline-derived CDR1 and CDR2 are SNHLY and FYNNEI. The CDR3 reads CASSADREAQPQHF. In DNA, the CDR3 is TGTGCCAGCAGTGCCGACAGGGAGGCTCAGCCCCAGCATTTT.

The CDR3 spells CASSLRERRTDTQYF. The CDR3 region has the DNA TGTGCCAGCAGCCTCAGGGAAAGGAGAACAGATACGCAGTATTTT. This chain uses TRBV5-6 with TRBJ2-3; TRBD1 might be the D (5 bases). CDR1 and CDR2 (germline): SGHDT, YYEEEE. The ends were cut back, 4 bases at V and 3 bases at J, with 15 bases in the middle. This CDR3 has 15 residues.

The chain carries TRBV9 and TRBJ2-1, with TRBD2 matching over 15 bases. This CDR3 is 18 amino acids long. V was pared by 4 bases and J by 6 bases, with 11 bases of the junction left unmatched. Germline CDR1 reads SGDLS; CDR2 reads YYNGEE. This CDR3 is CASSPRGLAGGQGNEQFF. In DNA, the CDR3 is TGTGCCAGCAGCCCCCGGGGACTAGCGGGGGGCCAGGGCAATGAGCAGTTCTTC.

The chain uses TRBV2 and TRBJ1-6; D is uncertain. The germline CDR1 and CDR2 sequences are SNHLY and FYNNEI. Trimming stripped 4 bases from V and 6 bases from J, with 10 bases between. This CDR3 has 14 amino acids. For the CDR3, the DNA is TGTGCCAGCAGTGGCAGGCTTGGTAATTCACCCCTCCACTTT. Its translation is CASSGRLGNSPLHF. Looking up the rest from reference TRBV2 and TRBJ1-6 gives the full variable domain: EPEVTQTPSHQVTQMGQEVILRCVPISNHLYFYWYRQILGQKVEFLVSFYNNEISEKSEIFDDQFSVERPDGSNFTLKIRSTKLEDSAMYFCASSGRLGNSPLHFGNGTRLTVT.

This clone was recorded a few times. This chain connects TRBV6-5 to TRBJ2-7; the D gene is possibly TRBD1 (5 bases). V was trimmed by 6 bases and J by 3 bases, leaving 12 bases between them. CDR1 is MNHEY and CDR2 is SVGAGI in the germline V gene. This CDR3 has 13 residues. The CDR3 bases are TGTGCCAGCAGATCTCCAGGGCGCTACGAGCAGTACTTC. Encoded protein: CASRSPGRYEQYF.

J is TRBJ2-2 and V is TRBV6-1, with a tentative D call TRBD2 (6 bases). Deletions cut 6 bases from V and 7 bases from J, with 18 bases between. In germline, CDR1 is MNHNS, CDR2 SASEGT. The CDR3 totals 15 residues. CDR3 sequence reads: CASRASGGLSGELFF. The CDR3 DNA follows: TGTGCCAGCAGAGCGTCCGGAGGGTTGAGCGGGGAGCTGTTTTTT.

The V and J genes are TRBV27 and TRBJ2-5; 13 positions agree with TRBD2. The V segment lost 5 bases and the J segment 5 bases; nucleotides outside the gene matches: 5. Germline CDR1 MNHEY, CDR2 SMNVEV (reference sequence). This CDR3 is 15 amino acids long. CDR3 DNA: TGTGCCAGCAGTCGGACTAGCGGGAGAAGGGAGACCCAGTACTTC. Its translation is CASSRTSGRRETQYF.

This sequence joins TRBV19 and TRBJ2-7, with a possible D match to TRBD2 (5 bases). CDR1 is LNHDA and CDR2 is SQIVND in the germline V gene (reference sequence). V was trimmed by 1 base and J by 2 bases, leaving 9 bases between them. The CDR3 contains 14 residues. CDR3 amino acids: CASSIGTETYEQYF. In DNA, the CDR3 is TGTGCCAGTAGTATAGGGACTGAAACCTACGAGCAGTACTTC.

The rearrangement uses TRBV6-4 and TRBJ2-1; no definite D call. The CDR3 loop spans 16 amino acids. The germline gives CDR1 MRHNA, CDR2 SNTAGT. V was cut by 0 bases and J by 4 bases, with 13 bases left in between. Written as DNA, the CDR3 is TGTGCCAGCAGTGACTCTTACAAGGAGTTATACAATGAGCAGTTCTTC. It encodes CASSDSYKELYNEQFF.

The chain uses TRBV19 and TRBJ2-1, with 7 positions matching TRBD1. J gave up 5 bases and V 3 bases, and 13 bases lay outside the gene matches. Germline V lookup: CDR1 LNHDA, CDR2 SQIVND (reference sequence). The CDR3 loop spans 17 amino acids. The CDR3 loop reads CASSIPLDRVFHNEQFF. CDR3 DNA: TGTGCCAGTAGTATCCCACTAGACAGGGTTTTCCACAATGAGCAGTTCTTC.

The chain joins TRBV19 to TRBJ2-5, with TRBD1 matching over 8 bases. The CDR3 consists of 14 residues. Germline V lookup: CDR1 LNHDA, CDR2 SQIVND (reference sequence). The V segment lost 7 bases and the J segment 2 bases; nucleotides outside the gene matches: 6. CDR3 protein: CASMDRVRQETQYF. CDR3 coding DNA: TGTGCCAGTATGGACAGGGTACGTCAAGAGACCCAGTACTTC.